A selection of T cell receptor beta chains follows, all from one sample in a study of graft-versus-host responses after intestinal transplantation. Produced via immunoSEQ multiplex PCR; TCRdb's table is partial and in-frame only. This sample carries around 43,000 clones, around 90% of them seen once, and the ten largest clones take under 4.5%. The specimen comprised PBMCs, sampled 524 days after transplant. The origin of the receptors is a human patient who received an intestinal transplant, so some T cells may come from the graft donor. Both conserved end residues are part of each CDR3. Each record gives: D gene, J gene, V gene, clone size, CDR3 protein, CDR3 DNA. The D gene is left open where the match is weak. The size entry is marked missing in some rows and otherwise reads once, few, many or a size class.

>TRBD2|TRBJ2-3|TRBV15|NA
CATSRAISGSADTQYF
TGTGCCACCAGCAGAGCAATTAGCGGGAGCGCAGATACGCAGTATTTT
>NA|TRBJ1-2|TRBV19|NA
CATRGDSSTGRYTF
TGTGCCACCCGGGGGGACTCCTCGACCGGACGCTACACCTTC
>NA|TRBJ1-5|TRBV6-1|NA
CASAETFNQPQHF
TGTGCCAGCGCAGAAACGTTCAATCAGCCCCAGCATTTT
>NA|TRBJ2-7|TRBV4-2|NA
CASSQGSSEISYEQYF
TGTGCCAGCAGCCAAGGGTCTAGCGAGATTTCCTACGAGCAGTACTTC
>TRBD2|TRBJ2-1|TRBV5-4|NA
CASSLSLAGVEQFF
TGTGCCAGCAGCTTGAGCCTAGCGGGAGTTGAGCAGTTCTTC
>TRBD2|TRBJ2-7|TRBV4-2|NA
CASSQTSGPAYEQYF
TGTGCCAGCAGCCAGACTAGCGGACCGGCCTACGAGCAGTACTTC
>NA|TRBJ1-4|TRBV6-5|NA
CASSYSIQVEEKLFF
TGTGCCAGCAGTTACTCAATCCAGGTGGAGGAAAAACTGTTTTTT
>NA|TRBJ2-1|TRBV28|few
CASSSTVPSEFF
TGTGCCAGCAGTTCAACGGTTCCGTCGGAGTTCTTC
>NA|TRBJ1-4|TRBV7-3|NA
CASSPNGGEEKLFF
TGTGCCAGCAGCCCAAACGGGGGGGAAGAAAAACTGTTTTTT
>NA|TRBJ1-2|TRBV6-5|NA
CASSYSYVYGYTF
TGTGCCAGCAGTTACTCGTACGTCTATGGCTACACCTTC
>NA|TRBJ2-5|TRBV9|NA
CASSPRGWALGETQYF
TGTGCCAGCAGCCCGAGGGGATGGGCTTTGGGAGAGACCCAGTACTTC
>NA|TRBJ2-1|TRBV19|NA
CASSPGTSTRNEQFF
TGTGCCAGTAGTCCCGGGACCTCGACTCGGAATGAGCAGTTCTTC
>NA|TRBJ2-7|TRBV5-5|NA
CASSSLAGPSSYEQYF
TGTGCCAGCAGCTCACTTGCGGGACCGAGCTCCTACGAGCAGTACTTC
>TRBD2|TRBJ2-2|TRBV18|few
CASPRGGSQLGTGELFF
TGTGCCAGCCCTCGAGGCGGGAGCCAGCTGGGCACCGGGGAGCTGTTTTTT
>NA|TRBJ2-1|TRBV19|once
CASSIAPGQYNEQFF
TGTGCCAGTAGTATTGCCCCAGGACAGTACAATGAGCAGTTCTTC
>NA|TRBJ2-7|TRBV7-2|NA
CASSLAWIYEQYF
TGTGCCAGCAGCTTAGCCTGGATCTACGAGCAGTACTTC
>TRBD1|TRBJ1-2|TRBV4-1|NA
CASSQVGQGADGYTF
TGCGCCAGCAGCCAAGTCGGACAGGGGGCTGATGGCTACACCTTC
>NA|TRBJ1-5|TRBV19|NA
CASSLLVPQPQHF
TGTGCCAGTAGTTTACTAGTCCCCCAGCCCCAGCATTTT
>TRBD1|TRBJ1-4|TRBV19|NA
CASAQDRDEKLFF
TGTGCCAGTGCCCAAGACAGGGATGAAAAACTGTTTTTT
>TRBD1|TRBJ2-5|TRBV7-2|NA
CASSLGTGLGPQETQYF
TGTGCCAGCAGCTTAGGGACAGGGCTAGGGCCCCAAGAGACCCAGTACTTC
>NA|TRBJ2-7|TRBV11-2|NA
CASSLDGRTYEQYF
TGTGCCAGCAGCTTAGACGGCAGAACCTACGAGCAGTACTTC
>NA|TRBJ2-2|TRBV18|NA
CASSRKRSGELFF
TGTGCCAGCTCTCGTAAAAGGTCCGGGGAGCTGTTTTTT
>NA|TRBJ1-1|TRBV18|once
CASSSDTEAFF
TGTGCCAGCTCATCCGACACTGAAGCTTTCTTT
>NA|TRBJ2-5|TRBV10-3|NA
CAISESSVRTQETQYF
TGTGCCATCAGTGAGTCTTCTGTTCGGACCCAAGAGACCCAGTACTTC
>NA|TRBJ1-4|TRBV27|NA
CASSSSYNEKLFF
TGTGCCAGCAGTTCCAGCTACAATGAAAAACTGTTTTTT
>TRBD1|TRBJ1-2|TRBV28|NA
CASSLSTGGDGYTF
TGTGCCAGCAGTTTATCTACAGGGGGCGATGGCTACACCTTC
>NA|TRBJ1-6|TRBV6-5|NA
CASSLKIYSPLHF
TGTGCCAGCAGTTTGAAGATTTATTCACCCCTCCACTTT
>TRBD1|TRBJ2-2|TRBV28|NA
CASSRSGGTGELFF
TGTGCCAGCAGTCGCTCAGGGGGCACCGGGGAGCTGTTTTTT
>NA|TRBJ2-3|TRBV5-1|NA
CASSLARSTDTQYF
TGCGCCAGCAGCTTGGCCAGGTCTACAGATACGCAGTATTTT
>NA|TRBJ2-2|TRBV2|NA
CASSASLVGTGELFF
TGTGCCAGCAGTGCTTCTCTAGTCGGCACCGGGGAGCTGTTTTTT
>NA|TRBJ2-1|TRBV4-3|NA
CASSQEARETYEQFF
TGCGCCAGCAGCCAAGAGGCTAGGGAGACCTATGAGCAGTTCTTC
>NA|TRBJ1-4|TRBV10-3|NA
CAISDGPNEKLFF
TGTGCCATCAGTGACGGGCCTAATGAAAAACTGTTTTTT
>NA|TRBJ1-6|TRBV5-1|NA
CASSLSAGSNSPLHF
TGCGCCAGCAGCTTGTCGGCAGGGAGCAATTCACCCCTCCACTTT
>NA|TRBJ2-2|TRBV5-1|NA
CASLSGSGELFF
TGCGCCAGCCTGTCGGGGTCCGGGGAGCTGTTTTTT
>TRBD1|TRBJ1-2|TRBV19|NA
CASSPQGDYGYTF
TGTGCCAGTAGTCCACAGGGGGACTATGGCTACACCTTC
>NA|TRBJ1-5|TRBV5-1|NA
CASSLGTNQPQHF
TGCGCCAGCAGCTTGGGTACTAATCAGCCCCAGCATTTT
>NA|TRBJ2-2|TRBV2|NA
CASRDSLNTGELFF
TGTGCCAGCAGGGACTCCTTGAACACCGGGGAGCTGTTTTTT
>NA|TRBJ2-2|TRBV5-5|NA
CASRREVNTGELFF
TGTGCCAGCCGCAGGGAGGTGAACACCGGGGAGCTGTTTTTT
>NA|TRBJ2-7|TRBV9|few
CASSPSGSPLQPGEQYF
TGTGCCAGCAGTCCATCGGGCAGTCCCCTACAGCCCGGAGAGCAGTACTTC
>NA|TRBJ2-5|TRBV15|NA
CATRRGAGPQETQYF
TGTGCCACCAGGAGGGGGGCGGGGCCGCAAGAGACCCAGTACTTC
>TRBD1|TRBJ1-2|TRBV6-5|NA
CASSSQGGGYTF
TGTGCCAGCAGTTCTCAGGGGGGTGGCTACACCTTC
>NA|TRBJ2-7|TRBV5-1|NA
CASSFTGSYEQYF
TGCGCCAGCAGCTTTACAGGATCATACGAGCAGTACTTC
>TRBD1|TRBJ2-5|TRBV30|NA
CAWSPLQGARGETQYF
TGTGCCTGGAGCCCTTTACAGGGGGCAAGAGGAGAGACCCAGTACTTC
>NA|TRBJ2-3|TRBV18|NA
CASSPPGTDTQYF
TGTGCCAGCTCACCCCCGGGCACAGATACGCAGTATTTT
>NA|TRBJ2-4|TRBV2|NA
CASSERLVNIQYF
TGTGCCAGCAGTGAAAGACTAGTAAACATTCAGTACTTC
>TRBD2|TRBJ2-1|TRBV6-5|NA
CASSYWREGPNEQFF
TGTGCCAGCAGTTACTGGCGGGAGGGCCCCAATGAGCAGTTCTTC
>TRBD1|TRBJ1-5|TRBV19|NA
CASSTPLQGNQPQHF
TGTGCCAGTAGTACCCCCCTACAGGGGAATCAGCCCCAGCATTTT
>NA|TRBJ1-3|TRBV11-2|once
CASSLVGRFSGNTIYF
TGTGCCAGCAGCTTAGTCGGGCGCTTCTCTGGAAACACCATATATTTT
>NA|TRBJ1-5|TRBV6-1|NA
CASSERQTYSNQPQHF
TGTGCCAGCAGTGAAAGGCAGACCTATAGCAATCAGCCCCAGCATTTT
>NA|TRBJ1-5|TRBV7-9|NA
CASSLSGIGNQPQHF
TGTGCCAGCAGCTTATCAGGGATAGGCAATCAGCCCCAGCATTTT
>TRBD2|TRBJ2-1|TRBV11-2|NA
CASSPRLANYNEQFF
TGTGCCAGCAGCCCGAGACTAGCGAACTACAATGAGCAGTTCTTC
>NA|TRBJ2-7|TRBV6-5|NA
CASSYSGGTSYEQYF
TGTGCCAGCAGTTACTCGGGCGGTACTTCCTACGAGCAGTACTTC
>TRBD1|TRBJ1-1|TRBV4-2|NA
CASSQAAQGYEAFF
TGTGCCAGCAGCCAAGCCGCACAGGGGTATGAAGCTTTCTTT
>NA|TRBJ1-2|TRBV29-1|NA
CSVREGEGYTF
TGCAGCGTTCGTGAAGGGGAAGGCTACACCTTC
>NA|TRBJ1-4|TRBV4-3|NA
CASSQDRGSEKLFF
TGCGCCAGCAGCCAAGATAGGGGGTCCGAAAAACTGTTTTTT
>TRBD2|TRBJ2-1|TRBV6-5|NA
CASSYDASGNNEQFF
TGTGCCAGCAGTTACGACGCTAGCGGGAACAATGAGCAGTTCTTC
>NA|TRBJ1-1|TRBV15|NA
CATSSEQMNTEAFF
TGTGCCACCAGCAGCGAACAGATGAACACTGAAGCTTTCTTT
>NA|TRBJ2-1|TRBV19|NA
CASSISKSSYNEQFF
TGTGCCAGTAGTATTAGCAAGAGCTCCTACAATGAGCAGTTCTTC
>NA|TRBJ1-5|TRBV28|once
CASTSAGGRYSNQPQHF
TGTGCCAGCACCTCCGCCGGGGGCCGTTATAGCAATCAGCCCCAGCATTTT
>TRBD1|TRBJ1-1|TRBV18|NA
CASSLTDRGTEAFF
TGTGCCAGCTCACTGACGGACAGGGGCACTGAAGCTTTCTTT